Listed below are T cell receptor beta chains from one sample, sequenced in a study of regulatory T cells in long-lasting Graves disease. TCRdb processed the multiplex PCR reads anew with MiXCR; each CDR3 protein has one entry. The sample records a few hundred thousand distinct CDR3 sequences, roughly a quarter being singletons. The sample here was peripheral blood mononuclear cells (PBMCs), taken when the disease was refractory, from a patient treated with antithyroid drugs. The receptors stem from a female donor with Graves disease. Each CDR3 is given with its conserved first and last residue. The D gene is left open where the match is weak. For some rows the clone size is stated as once, few or many, or as a class when expanded; others skip it.

clone size,V gene,J gene,D gene,CDR3 DNA,CDR3 protein
many,TRBV7-3,TRBJ2-5,TRBD2,TGTGCCAGCAGTTCTTTAGCGGGAGGAGTAGAGACCCAGTACTTC,CASSSLAGGVETQYF
many,TRBV29-1,TRBJ1-1,NA,TGCAGCGTCCGGGGGTTGAACACTGAAGCTTTCTTT,CSVRGLNTEAFF
NA,TRBV7-8,TRBJ2-1,NA,TGTGCCAGCAGCTTAGGTACGGGGGAAAAGCAGTTCTTC,CASSLGTGEKQFF
NA,TRBV19,TRBJ1-1,TRBD1,TGTGCCAGTAGTATTACAGGGGTCAACACTGAAGCTTTCTTT,CASSITGVNTEAFF
NA,TRBV29-1,TRBJ2-3,NA,TGCAGCGGTGGCACAGATACGCAGTATTTT,CSGGTDTQYF
few,TRBV7-9,TRBJ2-7,NA,TGTGCCAGCAGCCCCCGGTCGGGCCCTAAGCAGTACTTC,CASSPRSGPKQYF
many,TRBV24-1,TRBJ1-5,TRBD1,TGTGCCACCAGTGATGCCGGGACAGGGGTGGCTCAGCCCCAGCATTTT,CATSDAGTGVAQPQHF
NA,TRBV7-6,TRBJ1-1,TRBD1,TGTGCCAGCAGTACAGGGGAGAACACTGAAGCTTTCTTT,CASSTGENTEAFF
many,TRBV11-2,TRBJ1-1,NA,TGTGCCAGCAGCTTAGGGCGTTACACTGAAGCTTTCTTT,CASSLGRYTEAFF
many,TRBV7-8,TRBJ2-5,NA,TGTGCCAGCGTAGAGGGGGGAAACCAAGAGACCCAGTACTTC,CASVEGGNQETQYF
NA,TRBV15,TRBJ1-1,TRBD1,TGTGCCACCAGCAGAGAGGACAGGGGACCGAGTTTCTTT,CATSREDRGPSFF
NA,TRBV3-1,TRBJ1-5,NA,TGTGCCAGCAGCCAAGGGTCGGGGGGCAATCAGCCCCAGCATTTT,CASSQGSGGNQPQHF
NA,TRBV2,TRBJ2-2,TRBD1,TGTGCCAGCAGTGATCAGGGGGCCGGGGAGCTGTTTTTT,CASSDQGAGELFF
many,TRBV10-3,TRBJ2-5,TRBD2,TGTGCCATCAGTGAGAGCGGACTAGCGGGAGGGGTTCAAGAGACCCAGTACTTC,CAISESGLAGGVQETQYF
NA,TRBV5-1,TRBJ2-5,TRBD1,TGCGCCAGCAGCTTGGGGGACAGGGAACAAGAGACCCAGTACTTC,CASSLGDREQETQYF
NA,TRBV15,TRBJ2-7,NA,TGTGCCACCAGCCGGGGAGGCCCGAGCTCCTACGAGCAGTACTTC,CATSRGGPSSYEQYF
NA,TRBV7-2,TRBJ1-5,NA,TGTGCCAGCAGCTTAGTCAGCCATAGCAATCAGCCCCAGCATTTT,CASSLVSHSNQPQHF
NA,TRBV5-1,TRBJ2-7,TRBD2,TGCGCCAGCAGCTCCGGGACTAGCGAACACGAGCAGTACTTC,CASSSGTSEHEQYF
many,TRBV12-5,TRBJ1-2,NA,TGTGCTAGTGCCCGGGATAACTATGGCTACACCTTC,CASARDNYGYTF
NA,TRBV2,TRBJ2-3,TRBD1,TGTGCCAGCAGCCTGGGACAGGGTGACTATACGCAGTATTTT,CASSLGQGDYTQYF
many,TRBV7-2,TRBJ1-1,NA,TGTGCCAGCAGCCAATTAAAGGGGTACACTGAAGCTTTCTTT,CASSQLKGYTEAFF
many,TRBV27,TRBJ1-5,NA,TGTGCCAGCAGTCCGTGGGTGGGGCAGGACCCATTCAATCAGCCCCAGCATTTT,CASSPWVGQDPFNQPQHF
many,TRBV7-2,TRBJ1-2,NA,TGTGCCAGCAGCTTAGGACAGATCTCGGGGGGCTACACCTTC,CASSLGQISGGYTF
NA,TRBV28,TRBJ2-1,NA,TGTGCCAGCAGTTTATCGGGTCGCGGGACCGAATACAATGAGCAGTTCTTC,CASSLSGRGTEYNEQFF
many,TRBV7-2,TRBJ2-2,NA,TGTGCCAGCAGCTTAGACATCACCGGGGAGCTGTTTTTT,CASSLDITGELFF
NA,TRBV7-9,TRBJ2-3,NA,TGTGCCAGCAGCTTAGGGGAAGTTGGGGGAAGACGCACAGATACGCAGTATTTT,CASSLGEVGGRRTDTQYF
once,TRBV7-2,TRBJ1-5,NA,TGTGCCAGCAGCTTAGACAGGGAGAGAGGTCAGCCCCAGCATTTT,CASSLDRERGQPQHF
many,TRBV2,TRBJ2-2,NA,TGTGCCAGCAGTGCTGAGGGGGGCGCCGGGGAGCTGTTTTTT,CASSAEGGAGELFF
many,TRBV2,TRBJ1-5,NA,TGTGCCAGCAGTGAAGCTATGGGGGAGGGCAGGGAGCCCCAGCATTTT,CASSEAMGEGREPQHF
many,TRBV27,TRBJ1-2,NA,TGTGCCAGCAGTTTATCCAGGGAAACTAACTATGGCTACACCTTC,CASSLSRETNYGYTF
NA,TRBV10-3,TRBJ2-5,NA,TGTGCCATCAGTGAAACCGGGACAAACCAAGAGACCCAGTACTTC,CAISETGTNQETQYF
few,TRBV6-2/TRBV6-3,TRBJ2-7,NA,TGTGCCAGCAGTTATTTGGGGTACAAGCAGTACTTC,CASSYLGYKQYF
many,TRBV11-1,TRBJ2-7,NA,TGTGCCAGCAGCTTAAGCAATACCTACGAGCAGTACTTC,CASSLSNTYEQYF
many,TRBV12-3/TRBV12-4,TRBJ1-1,NA,TGTGCCAGCAGTTTACTAAGGACGGACGACACTGAAGCTTTCTTT,CASSLLRTDDTEAFF
NA,TRBV19,TRBJ1-2,TRBD1,TGTGCCAGTCCCCCAACCGCAACAGGGGATGGCTACACCTTC,CASPPTATGDGYTF
many,TRBV5-1,TRBJ1-1,NA,TGCGCCAGCAGCCGGGCTCCGAACACTGAAGCTTTCTTT,CASSRAPNTEAFF
many,TRBV7-2,TRBJ1-1,TRBD1,TGTGCCAGTAGGACAGGTCTCTTGAACACTGAAGCTTTCTTT,CASRTGLLNTEAFF
few,TRBV24-1,TRBJ1-1,NA,TGTGCCACCAGTGATTCGGGCCGGGGGGCGCGGACTGAAGCTTTCTTT,CATSDSGRGARTEAFF
NA,TRBV10-3,TRBJ2-7,NA,TGTGCCACTAAGCCCAACCCCTACGAGCAGTACTTC,CATKPNPYEQYF
NA,TRBV30,TRBJ2-7,TRBD1,TGTGCCTGGAGTACAGACAGGGGGATCCACGAGCAGTACTTC,CAWSTDRGIHEQYF
NA,TRBV3-1,TRBJ1-1,NA,TGTGCCAGCAGCCAAGCCCCGGGGGTTTATACTGAAGCTTTCTTT,CASSQAPGVYTEAFF